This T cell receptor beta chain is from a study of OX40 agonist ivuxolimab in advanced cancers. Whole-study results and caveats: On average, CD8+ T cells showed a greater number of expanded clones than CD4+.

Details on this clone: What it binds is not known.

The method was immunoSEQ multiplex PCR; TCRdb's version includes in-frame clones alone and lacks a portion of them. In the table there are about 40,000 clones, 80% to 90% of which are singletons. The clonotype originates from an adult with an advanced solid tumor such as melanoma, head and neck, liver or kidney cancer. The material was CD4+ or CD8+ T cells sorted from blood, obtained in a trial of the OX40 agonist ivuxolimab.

CDR3 sequence (DNA): TGTGCCAGCAGCTCTGGGACAGGGGGAAGACGAGTGGTTAACTATGGCTACACCTTC. Translated: CASSSGTGGRRVVNYGYTF. This chain uses TRBV7-9 with TRBJ1-2; 11 bases are shared with TRBD1. Germline V gives CDR1 SEHNR, CDR2 FQNEAQ (reference sequence). This CDR3 is 19 amino acids long. Trimming removed 4 bases from V and 1 base from J; junction bases left unmatched: 14.